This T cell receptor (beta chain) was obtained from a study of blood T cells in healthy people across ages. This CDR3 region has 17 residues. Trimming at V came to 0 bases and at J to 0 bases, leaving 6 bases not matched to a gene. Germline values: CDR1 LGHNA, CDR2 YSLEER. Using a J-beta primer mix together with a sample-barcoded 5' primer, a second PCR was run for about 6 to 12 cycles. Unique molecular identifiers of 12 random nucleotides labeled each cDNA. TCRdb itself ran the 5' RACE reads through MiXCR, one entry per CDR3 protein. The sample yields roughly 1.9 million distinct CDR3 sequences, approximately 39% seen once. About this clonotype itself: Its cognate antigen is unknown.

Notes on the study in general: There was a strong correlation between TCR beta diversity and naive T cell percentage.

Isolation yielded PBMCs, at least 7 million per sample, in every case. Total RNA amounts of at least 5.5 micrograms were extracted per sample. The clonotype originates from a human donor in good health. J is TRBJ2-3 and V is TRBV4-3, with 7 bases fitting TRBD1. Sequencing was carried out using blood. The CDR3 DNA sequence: TGCGCCAGCAGCCAAGATTCCAGGGGGTATAGCACAGATACGCAGTATTTT. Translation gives CASSQDSRGYSTDTQYF.